This TCR beta chain was found in a study of blood T cell repertoires in COVID-19. Study information: Spain, Italy and the United States supplied samples that represented acute and convalescent COVID-19. The analysed material was cDNA or gDNA that came from T cells, B-cell-depleted T cells, or PBMCs.

V was shortened by 2 bases and J by 6 bases, with 8 bases between the two germline ends. CDR1 is SEHNR and CDR2 is FQNEAQ in the germline V gene (reference sequence). CDR3 length: 12 amino acids. Original processing notes: Estimation of nucleated cell counts relied on the amplification of reference gene primers. Profiled with immunoSEQ multiplex PCR; TCRdb holds only in-frame clones, not every one. The V and J calls and clone size were taken over from that table, and D and trimming were inferred from the DNA. The sample lists a few hundred thousand clones; approximately 88% were seen once. The source material was peripheral blood. The chain carries TRBV7-9 and TRBJ2-7; no clear D gene. The sequence derives from a woman in her forties who had recovered from COVID-19. The CDR3 DNA reads TGTGCCAGCAGCTTAACCCTAGGCGAGCAGTACTTC. Protein sequence: CASSLTLGEQYF.